This T cell receptor beta chain originates from a study of human T cells and chemical hapten exposure. TCRdb re-called the RACE reads through MiXCR, storing one row per CDR3 protein. The sample includes about 77,000 distinct CDR3 sequences, over 6.5% seen only once; the top ten take about 1.8%. Described time point: healthy volunteer bleed at 6 weeks. From whole blood left unfractionated, total RNA was extracted. The CDR3 is made up of 13 amino acids. Trimming took 7 bases from V and 4 from J, leaving 14 bases between them. Germline CDR1 MNHEY, CDR2 SVGAGI. This receptor was identified in a female donor in good health. Some clones in this sample may be carry-over from other donors' samples. Sequencing was done on a sample of whole blood. The J gene is TRBJ2-7, the V gene TRBV6-5, with D perhaps matching TRBD2 (5 bases). The CDR3 here is CASKPRDRYEQYF. The CDR3 DNA follows: TGTGCCAGCAAACCCCGGGATCGATACGAGCAGTACTTC.